This T cell receptor (beta chain) is drawn from a study of T cells in Graves' hyperthyroidism and ophthalmopathy. Notes on the study in general: The model predicted ophthalmopathy a median approximately 6 months before onset.

This clonotype was seen only a few times. Its matching antigen is unknown. This CDR3 is 15 amino acids long. Per germline, CDR1 SGHRS and CDR2 YFSETQ. V shed 4 bases and J 6 bases; nucleotides not matched to a gene: 9. Template material for amplifying TCR beta CDR3 regions consisted of RNA transcripts. A first-round RT-PCR of the TCR CDR3 used the HTBI primer set. A single record per CDR3 protein comes from TCRdb applying MiXCR to the multiplex PCR reads. This sample has approximately 300,000 distinct CDR3 sequences; 16% occur once, and the top ten carry around a third. The TCR comes from a man aged 25-45 years with Graves' hyperthyroidism. V usage is TRBV5-1 and J usage is TRBJ2-1, with 8 positions matching TRBD2. Sequencing was carried out using blood. This CDR3 is CASSRPGGPVNEQFF. CDR3 coding DNA: TGCGCCAGCAGCAGGCCGGGAGGGCCGGTCAATGAGCAGTTCTTC.